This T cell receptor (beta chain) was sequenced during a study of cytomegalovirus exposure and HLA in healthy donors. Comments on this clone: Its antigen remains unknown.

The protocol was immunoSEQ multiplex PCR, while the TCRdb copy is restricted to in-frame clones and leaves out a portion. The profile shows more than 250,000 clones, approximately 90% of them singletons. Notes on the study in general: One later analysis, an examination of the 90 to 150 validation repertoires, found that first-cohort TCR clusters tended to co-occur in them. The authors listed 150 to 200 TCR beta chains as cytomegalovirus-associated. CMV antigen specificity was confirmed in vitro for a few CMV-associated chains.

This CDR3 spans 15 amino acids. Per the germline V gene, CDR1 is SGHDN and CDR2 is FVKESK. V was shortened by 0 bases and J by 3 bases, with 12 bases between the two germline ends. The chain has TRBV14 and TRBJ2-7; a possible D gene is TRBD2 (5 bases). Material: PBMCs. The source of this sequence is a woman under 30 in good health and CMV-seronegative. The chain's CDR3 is CASSQDAGLIYEQYF. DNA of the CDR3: TGTGCCAGCAGCCAAGATGCTGGACTCATCTACGAGCAGTACTTC.